These T cell receptor beta chains were read from a single sample in a study of blood T cell repertoires in COVID-19. Assay: immunoSEQ multiplex PCR; the TCRdb copy retains only in-frame clones and omits some. The sample consists of over 150,000 clones, around three quarters of them appearing once. Source material: peripheral blood. Receptor source: a man aged 60 to 69 with acute or convalescent COVID-19. CDR3s include the opening cysteine and the closing phenylalanine or tryptophan. A D gene is named only where the DNA matches it firmly. Some rows have no size entry. The others give once, few or many, or a class for an expanded clone.

clone_size j_call d_call v_call cdr3_aa cdr3_nt
. TRBJ1-1 . TRBV4-1 CASSQEQARTEAFF TGCGCCAGCAGCCAAGAGCAGGCACGCACTGAAGCTTTCTTT
. TRBJ1-4 TRBD1 TRBV7-9 CASSPRDRGSEKLFF TGTGCCAGCAGCCCACGGGACAGGGGAAGTGAAAAACTGTTTTTT
once TRBJ1-1 . TRBV10-2 CASNEGARTEAFF TGCGCCAGCAACGAAGGGGCGCGTACTGAAGCTTTCTTT
many TRBJ2-7 TRBD1 TRBV6-5 CASSYGQGGNEQYF TGTGCCAGCAGTTACGGACAGGGCGGGAACGAGCAGTACTTC
. TRBJ1-2 . TRBV5-5 CASSSRTADGYTF TGTGCCAGCAGCTCACGGACAGCGGATGGCTACACCTTC
. TRBJ1-2 . TRBV29-1 CSVYSGYGYTF TGCAGCGTTTATTCAGGGTATGGCTACACCTTC
. TRBJ2-7 TRBD2 TRBV4-2 CASSQDKGASGVYEQYF TGTGCCAGCAGCCAAGATAAGGGCGCTAGCGGGGTCTACGAGCAGTACTTC
. TRBJ2-3 . TRBV3-1/TRBV3-2 CASSQGTAFTDTQYF TGTGCCAGCAGCCAAGGGACAGCTTTCACAGATACGCAGTATTTT
. TRBJ1-5 TRBD1 TRBV7-9 CASSTTGSSNQPQHF TGTGCCAGCAGCACGACAGGGAGCAGCAATCAGCCCCAGCATTTT
few TRBJ1-1 TRBD1 TRBV12-3/TRBV12-4 CASSRYRGEAFF TGTGCCAGCAGTAGGTACAGGGGGGAAGCTTTCTTT
. TRBJ1-1 . TRBV5-1 CASSSMTDTEAFF TGCGCCAGCAGCTCCATGACAGACACTGAAGCTTTCTTT
. TRBJ2-1 TRBD2 TRBV6-5 CASSSPGGGEGNEQFF TGTGCCAGCAGTTCCCCCGGGGGGGGCGAGGGGAATGAGCAGTTCTTC
. TRBJ2-1 TRBD2 TRBV10-2 CASAGGRYNEQFF TGCGCCAGCGCGGGGGGCCGCTACAATGAGCAGTTCTTC
. TRBJ1-5 TRBD1 TRBV6-1 CASSEHGNRGYGQPQHF TGTGCCAGCAGTGAACACGGGAACAGGGGATACGGTCAGCCCCAGCATTTT
. TRBJ2-2 TRBD2 TRBV9 CASSLRTSGENTGELFF TGTGCCAGCAGCCTCCGGACTAGCGGGGAGAACACCGGGGAGCTGTTTTTT
. TRBJ1-2 TRBD1 TRBV6-2/TRBV6-3 CASSDREYGYTF TGTGCCAGCAGCGACAGGGAGTACGGCTACACCTTC
. TRBJ1-2 . TRBV7-2 CASSRRVGGSYGYTF TGTGCCAGCAGCCGCCGGGTGGGGGGGTCCTATGGCTACACCTTC
few TRBJ2-3 TRBD2 TRBV6-4 CASSERSGGRDTQYF TGTGCCAGCAGTGAACGGAGCGGGGGGCGTGATACGCAGTATTTT
. TRBJ1-4 . TRBV29-1 CSVGTAGTNEKLFF TGCAGCGTTGGGACAGCAGGAACTAATGAAAAACTGTTTTTT
. TRBJ1-1 . TRBV3-1/TRBV3-2 CASSQVAGTTEAFF TGTGCCAGCAGCCAAGTGGCAGGGACAACTGAAGCTTTCTTT
many TRBJ1-4 . TRBV2 CASSDFSREKLFF TGTGCCAGCAGTGATTTTAGCAGAGAAAAACTGTTTTTT
. TRBJ1-1 TRBD1 TRBV29-1 CSVDRGNTEAFF TGCAGCGTCGACAGGGGGAACACTGAAGCTTTCTTT
. TRBJ2-3 TRBD1 TRBV28 CASIPGTGTDTQYF TGTGCCAGCATTCCCGGGACAGGGACAGATACGCAGTATTTT
. TRBJ2-3 TRBD2 TRBV7-2 CASSPRLRGSTDTQYF TGTGCCAGCAGCCCACGCTTGCGGGGGAGCACAGATACGCAGTATTTT
few TRBJ1-1 . TRBV28 CASTLGRGPAFF TGTGCCAGCACCCTGGGCCGGGGTCCAGCTTTCTTT
. TRBJ2-7 . TRBV11-2 CASSSYYEQYF TGTGCCAGCAGCTCCTATTACGAGCAGTACTTC
. TRBJ1-5 TRBD1 TRBV6-5 CASSYPGTGPNQPQHF TGTGCCAGCAGTTACCCTGGGACAGGGCCTAATCAGCCCCAGCATTTT
. TRBJ2-2 TRBD2 TRBV27 CASKRLAGGRNTGELFF TGTGCCAGCAAGAGGCTAGCGGGGGGGAGGAACACCGGGGAGCTGTTTTTT
. TRBJ1-2 TRBD1 TRBV10-3 CATDTGGGNYGYTF TGTGCCACCGATACAGGGGGTGGGAACTATGGCTACACCTTC
. TRBJ1-5 . TRBV2 CASSDDSPLSNQPQHF TGTGCCAGCAGTGATGACAGCCCACTGAGCAATCAGCCCCAGCATTTT
. TRBJ1-2 . TRBV6-5 CASRGRGNYGYTF TGTGCCTCCAGAGGCAGGGGTAACTATGGCTACACCTTC
few TRBJ2-1 TRBD2 TRBV19 CATGTSGTYNEQFF TGTGCCACCGGGACTAGCGGGACCTACAATGAGCAGTTCTTC
. TRBJ1-2 TRBD1 TRBV6-4 CASSDSNRGLALVDYTF TGTGCCAGCAGTGACTCAAACAGGGGGCTAGCGTTGGTGGACTACACCTTC
. TRBJ1-1 . TRBV27 CASSLWPPGDTEAFF TGTGCCAGCAGTTTATGGCCCCCGGGGGACACTGAAGCTTTCTTT
. TRBJ2-3 . TRBV9 CASSPPRTGTDTQYF TGTGCCAGCAGCCCCCCCCGGACAGGCACAGATACGCAGTATTTT
. TRBJ1-2 TRBD1 TRBV2 CASSASTGRGGGYTF TGTGCCAGCAGCGCCTCGACAGGGAGAGGGGGTGGCTACACCTTC
. TRBJ2-4 TRBD2 TRBV19 CASSPRLAGSIQYF TGTGCCAGTAGTCCGCGACTAGCGGGGAGCATTCAGTACTTC
few TRBJ2-5 TRBD1 TRBV29-1 CSVRDRVETQYF TGCAGCGTCCGGGACAGGGTAGAGACCCAGTACTTC
once TRBJ1-2 TRBD1 TRBV5-1 CASSSVRQGEGDGYTF TGCGCCAGCAGCTCCGTCCGACAGGGGGAAGGCGATGGCTACACCTTC
. TRBJ1-3 TRBD1 TRBV19 CASSSHRGSGNTIYF TGTGCCAGTAGTAGTCACAGGGGCTCTGGAAACACCATATATTTT
. TRBJ2-7 . TRBV12-5 CASGRLGYEQYF TGTGCTAGTGGTCGACTTGGGTACGAGCAGTACTTC
. TRBJ1-5 . TRBV6-5 CASSPQGAGQPQHF TGTGCCAGCAGTCCTCAGGGTGCGGGGCAGCCCCAGCATTTT
. TRBJ1-4 . TRBV10-3 CAISDSTVDLDLEKLFF TGTGCCATCAGTGACTCGACAGTTGACTTAGACTTAGAAAAACTGTTTTTT
. TRBJ1-2 TRBD1 TRBV14 CASSQDYRGYYGYTF TGTGCCAGCAGCCAAGATTACAGGGGATACTATGGCTACACCTTC
once TRBJ1-2 . TRBV5-1 CASSPGGLNYGYTF TGCGCCAGCAGCCCAGGAGGGTTGAACTATGGCTACACCTTC
. TRBJ2-5 . TRBV19 CASRPRPGLQETQYF TGTGCCAGTAGACCCCGACCGGGACTCCAAGAGACCCAGTACTTC
. TRBJ1-2 . TRBV12-3/TRBV12-4 CASSLGGTGVF TGTGCCAGCAGTTTAGGAGGGACGGGGGTATTC
few TRBJ1-1 TRBD1 TRBV12-3/TRBV12-4 CASSDVVQGKAFF TGTGCCAGCAGTGACGTAGTACAGGGGAAAGCTTTCTTT
few TRBJ2-5 . TRBV3-1/TRBV3-2 CASSFQRTGETQYF TGTGCCAGCAGCTTCCAGCGCACGGGGGAGACCCAGTACTTC
. TRBJ2-1 . TRBV10-1 CASSHRVGDEQFF TGCGCCAGCAGTCACAGGGTTGGAGATGAGCAGTTCTTC
. TRBJ2-5 . TRBV7-2 CASTPLPETQYF TGTGCCAGCACCCCCCTACCAGAGACCCAGTACTTC
. TRBJ1-6 . TRBV7-3 CASSLDSSYNSPLHF TGTGCCAGCAGCCTCGACAGCTCCTATAATTCACCCCTCCACTTT
few TRBJ2-1 . TRBV20-1 CSAEQGNEQFF TGCAGTGCTGAACAGGGAAATGAGCAGTTCTTC